What follows describes a single T cell receptor (beta chain). This clone was counted a single time. The antigen it recognizes is unknown. Base-call qualities are not available, and no considerably larger clone is one nucleotide away. Taken from cysteine to phenylalanine, the CDR3 has 16 residues. Only CDR3 DNA is held: 48 bases, read in frame from base 1. The germline V gene (reference sequence) provides CDR1 SGHKS and CDR2 YYEKEE. V loses 0 bases of germline sequence and J loses 0 bases, and the interval between the two ends is 10 bases. This entry is derived from a study of blood T cell repertoires in COVID-19 (dated by TCRdb to the early 2020s). Context from the whole study: The collaborator samples originated in the United States, Italy and Spain and spanned the acute and convalescent phases of COVID-19. Samples were obtained from the ongoing ImmuneRACE study (first 160 participants) and from 1,000 to 1,500 subjects provided by 6 global collaborators. The dataset comprised deeply sampled blood TCRbeta repertoires from subjects exposed to, actively infected with, or recovered from COVID-19. Sample metadata almost always included a de-identified subject ID, COVID-19 status, age in years and sex. The prospective study material was composed of cDNA or gDNA derived from T cells, B-cell-depleted T cells, or PBMCs. The repertoires were released in a freely available public database intended as a resource for research on the immune response to SARS-CoV-2. HLA class I and class II types, where available, came from metadata supplied by the sample provider rather than from assay-based typing.

Overall study outcomes, separate from this receptor: The quantity of clinical and demographic metadata differed by source and by participant and was supplied without curation.

TCRbeta CDR3 regions were amplified from genomic DNA using the immunoSEQ Assay, a bias-controlled multiplex PCR. The authors' pipeline ran thus. Nucleated cell counts per sample were estimated from amplification of reference gene primers within the assay. To quantify the absolute abundance of each unique TCRbeta CDR3 rearrangement, sequence reads were collapsed and filtered. For each sample, productive Simpson clonality was calculated as the square root of Simpson's diversity index over productive rearrangements. TCRdb provides this immuneACCESS table in a form limited to in-frame rearrangements. Some clones are lacking; in checked studies, under half of them reflect an unresolved V gene, and why the rest are absent is not known. The V and J calls and the clone size are those of that table, but D and trimming were determined from the DNA. The sample contains about 140,000 clones, around four fifths of them found a single time. The top ten clonotypes cover about 4.2% of the sample.

The collaborating institutions used their own protocols to collect whole blood in K2EDTA tubes. For TCRbeta analysis, collaborators shipped samples in one of three forms: frozen whole blood, isolated PBMCs, or DNA extracted from either of those sample types. This clonotype was obtained from a woman aged 80 or older with acute or convalescent COVID-19. The sample taken for sequencing was peripheral blood. The sequence is built from TRBV5-5 and TRBJ1-5, with no confident D gene call. The nucleotide sequence reads as follows: TGTGCCAGCAGCTTGGGACACTCTCATAGCAATCAGCCCCAGCATTTT. Translated, it reads CASSLGHSHSNQPQHF.